The rows below give T cell receptor beta chains drawn from one sample of a study of blood T cell repertoires in COVID-19. TCRdb's table, derived via immunoSEQ multiplex PCR, lists solely in-frame clones and lacks some. There are about 520,000 clones in the sample; 75% to 90% occur only once, and 3.2% lies in the top ten. Source material: peripheral blood. These receptors were taken from a human donor in a cohort sampled during active COVID-19. Both conserved end residues are part of each CDR3. Fields, in order: D gene, V gene, J gene, clone size, CDR3 DNA, CDR3 protein. A D gene is named only where the DNA matches it firmly. Not all rows give a size; the values are once, few, many and, for expanded clones, a class.

>TRBD2|TRBV7-6|TRBJ2-1|.
TGTGCCAGCAGCTTGGGACTAGCGGGAGGGCGCGGAGACAATGAGCAGTTCTTC
CASSLGLAGGRGDNEQFF
>.|TRBV14|TRBJ1-1|.
TGTGCCAGCAGCCAAGATACGGGACTTACGGCTGAAGCTTTCTTT
CASSQDTGLTAEAFF
>.|TRBV5-1|TRBJ1-1|.
TGCGCCAGCAGCTTGGCCCGGGGGAGGAACACTGAAGCTTTCTTT
CASSLARGRNTEAFF
>TRBD1|TRBV24-1|TRBJ1-5|.
TGTGCCACCAGTGATTCGGGGACAGGGGGAGGGCAGCCCCAGCATTTT
CATSDSGTGGGQPQHF
>.|TRBV30|TRBJ2-7|.
TGTGCCTGGACCTTAGGGGGATCGATCCACGAGCAGTACTTC
CAWTLGGSIHEQYF
>TRBD1|TRBV27|TRBJ2-1|.
TGTGCCAGCAGTCCTCGGACAGGGAACTCCTACAATGAGCAGTTCTTC
CASSPRTGNSYNEQFF
>TRBD1|TRBV5-1|TRBJ2-4|.
TGCGCCAGCAGCTTGGGACAGGGGGGAAACATTCAGTACTTC
CASSLGQGGNIQYF
>.|TRBV24-1|TRBJ2-7|.
TGTGCCACCAGTGATTTCCCTCTTCCCTACGAGCAGTACTTC
CATSDFPLPYEQYF
>.|TRBV30|TRBJ1-2|.
TGTGCCTGGAGAGACAATCCCTATGGCTACACCTTC
CAWRDNPYGYTF
>TRBD1|TRBV6-5|TRBJ2-7|.
TGTGCCAGCAGTTCGACAGGGGCTCTCTACGAGCAGTACTTC
CASSSTGALYEQYF
>.|TRBV7-9|TRBJ2-7|.
TGTGCCAGCAGCTTTCCCGGACTCCCCTACGAGCAGTACTTC
CASSFPGLPYEQYF
>.|TRBV19|TRBJ2-7|once
TGTGCCAGTAGTATAGACAGTTTCTCCTACGAGCAGTACTTC
CASSIDSFSYEQYF
>TRBD1|TRBV15|TRBJ2-7|once
TGTGCCACCAGCAGCGGGACAGCGCTACGTCCCTACGAGCAGTACTTC
CATSSGTALRPYEQYF
>.|TRBV7-2|TRBJ1-4|.
TGTGCCAGCAGCCTGGGGGGGTCCCTGTTGGCTAATGAAAAACTGTTTTTT
CASSLGGSLLANEKLFF
>.|TRBV11-1|TRBJ2-3|.
TGTGCCAGCAGCTTAGGCGGACTGGCAGATACGCAGTATTTT
CASSLGGLADTQYF
>.|TRBV18|TRBJ1-2|.
TGTGCCAGCTCACGAGGACACGCTAACTATGGCTACACCTTC
CASSRGHANYGYTF
>.|TRBV28|TRBJ2-5|.
TGTGCCAGCAGTGGGGGGTTAGACGTATACCAAGAGACCCAGTACTTC
CASSGGLDVYQETQYF
>.|TRBV2|TRBJ2-5|.
TGTGCCAGCGCTTGGGGTGGGGGCGCGGAGACCCAGTACTTC
CASAWGGGAETQYF